The clone carrying this TCR beta chain has just one count. CDR3 length equals 14 residues. Germline-derived CDR1 and CDR2 are WNHNN and SYGVQD (reference sequence). V lost 3 bases and J 5 bases, leaving 13 bases between the germline ends. Primers for the PCR totalled 60 Vbeta and 13 Jbeta. Assay used: immunoSEQ multiplex PCR; TCRdb lists only in-frame clones, some missing. Of some 110,000 clones listed, approximately 76% are singletons. This sample was included in a study of cytomegalovirus exposure and HLA in healthy donors. The V call is TRBV10-1, the J call TRBJ1-2; D is uncertain. The sample was PBMCs. The sequence came from a man aged 45-60 years in good health and CMV-seropositive. The CDR3: CASSENRGGYGYTF. The DNA of the CDR3 is TGCGCCAGCAGTGAAAACCGCGGCGGGTATGGCTACACCTTC.